The clone carrying this T cell receptor beta chain was seen a few times. The data derive from a study of T-cell reconstitution after alpha-beta-depleted transplantation in children. Preparing the TCRbeta library involved the use of unique molecular identifiers. MiXCR, run by TCRdb on the PCR reads, gives a single entry per CDR3 protein. The profile covers around 380,000 distinct CDR3 sequences, with 11% appearing a single time and nearly 5.5% taken by the ten largest. V shed 2 bases and J 5 bases; nucleotides not matched to a gene: 14. This CDR3 has 20 residues. Germline V gene data show CDR1 as LGHNA and CDR2 as YNFKEQ.

The sequencing here drew on PBMCs from the stem cell graft donor, taken from the stem cell graft. This chain connects TRBV4-2 to TRBJ2-3; 15 bases match TRBD2. The sequence derives from a human donor who donated a stem cell graft to a child with acute myeloid leukemia. The CDR3 DNA is TGTGCCAGCAGCCAACTCGACGGGACTAGCGGGAGGACCAACAGAGATACGCAGTATTTT. This gives the protein CASSQLDGTSGRTNRDTQYF.